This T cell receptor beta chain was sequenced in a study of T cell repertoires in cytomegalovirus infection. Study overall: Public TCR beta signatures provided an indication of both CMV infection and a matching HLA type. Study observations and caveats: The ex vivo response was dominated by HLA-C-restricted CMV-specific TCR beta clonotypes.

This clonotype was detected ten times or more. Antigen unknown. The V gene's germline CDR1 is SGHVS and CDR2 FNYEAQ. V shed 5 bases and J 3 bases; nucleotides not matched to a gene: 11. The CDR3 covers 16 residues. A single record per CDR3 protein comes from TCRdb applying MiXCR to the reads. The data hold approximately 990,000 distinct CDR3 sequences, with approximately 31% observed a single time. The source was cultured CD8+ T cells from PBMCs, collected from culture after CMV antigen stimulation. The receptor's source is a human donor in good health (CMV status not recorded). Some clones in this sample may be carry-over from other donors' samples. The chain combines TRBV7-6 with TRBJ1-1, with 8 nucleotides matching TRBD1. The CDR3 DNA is TGTGCCAGCAGCCCCTCCCCTGGACAGGGATACACTGAAGCTTTCTTT. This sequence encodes CASSPSPGQGYTEAFF.